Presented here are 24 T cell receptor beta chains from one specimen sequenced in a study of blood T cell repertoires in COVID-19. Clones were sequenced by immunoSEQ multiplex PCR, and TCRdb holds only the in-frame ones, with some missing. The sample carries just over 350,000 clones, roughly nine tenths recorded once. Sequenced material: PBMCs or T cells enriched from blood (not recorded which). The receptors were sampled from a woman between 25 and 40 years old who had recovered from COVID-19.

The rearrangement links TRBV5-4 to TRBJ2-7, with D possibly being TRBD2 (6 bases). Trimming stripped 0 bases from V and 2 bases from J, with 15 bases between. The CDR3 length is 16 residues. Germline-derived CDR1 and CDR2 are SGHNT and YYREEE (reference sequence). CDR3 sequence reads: CASSLVPLAETYEQYF. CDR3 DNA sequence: TGTGCCAGCAGCTTGGTTCCCTTAGCGGAAACCTACGAGCAGTACTTC.

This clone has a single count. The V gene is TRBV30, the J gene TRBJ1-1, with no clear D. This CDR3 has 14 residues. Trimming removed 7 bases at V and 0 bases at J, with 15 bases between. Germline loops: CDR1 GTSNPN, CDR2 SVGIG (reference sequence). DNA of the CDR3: TGTGCCTCAATGGAGGGCAACATGAACACTGAAGCTTTCTTT. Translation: CASMEGNMNTEAFF.

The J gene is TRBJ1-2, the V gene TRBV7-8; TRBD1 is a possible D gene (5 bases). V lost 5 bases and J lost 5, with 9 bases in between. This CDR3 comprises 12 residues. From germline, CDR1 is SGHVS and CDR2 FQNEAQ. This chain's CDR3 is CASSQQGYGYTF. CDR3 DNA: TGTGCCAGCAGCCAGCAGGGATATGGCTACACCTTC.

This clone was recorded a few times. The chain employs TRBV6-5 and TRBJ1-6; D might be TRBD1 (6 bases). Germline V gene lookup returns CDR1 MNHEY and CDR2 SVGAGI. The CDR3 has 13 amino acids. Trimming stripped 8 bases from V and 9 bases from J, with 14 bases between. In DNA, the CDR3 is TGTGCCAGCTACCTGGGACACACTTCACCCCTCCACTTT. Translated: CASYLGHTSPLHF.

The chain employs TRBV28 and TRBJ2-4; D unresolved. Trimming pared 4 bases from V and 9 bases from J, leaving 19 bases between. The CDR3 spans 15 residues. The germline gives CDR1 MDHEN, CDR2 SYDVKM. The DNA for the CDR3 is TGTGCCAGCAGTTCCCCCGGAACGTGGTCGGGCATTCAGTACTTC. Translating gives CASSSPGTWSGIQYF.

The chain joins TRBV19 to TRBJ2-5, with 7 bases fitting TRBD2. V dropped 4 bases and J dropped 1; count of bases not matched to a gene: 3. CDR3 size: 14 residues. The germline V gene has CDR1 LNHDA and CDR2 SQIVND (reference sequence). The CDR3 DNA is TGTGCCAGTAGTACTAGCGGTTCCCAAGAGACCCAGTACTTC. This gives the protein CASSTSGSQETQYF.

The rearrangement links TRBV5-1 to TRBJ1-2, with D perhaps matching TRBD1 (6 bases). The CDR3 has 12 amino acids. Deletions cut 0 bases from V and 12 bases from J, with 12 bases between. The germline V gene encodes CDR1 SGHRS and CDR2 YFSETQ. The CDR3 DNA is TGCGCCAGCAGCTTGGACAGGGATCGGCACACCTTC. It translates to CASSLDRDRHTF.

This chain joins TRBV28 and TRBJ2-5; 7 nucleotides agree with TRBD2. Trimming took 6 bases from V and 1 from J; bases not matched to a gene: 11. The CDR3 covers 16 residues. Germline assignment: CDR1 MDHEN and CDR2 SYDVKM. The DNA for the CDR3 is TGTGCCAGCAGGGGGGGGGTAGCGGAGGTCCAAGAGACCCAGTACTTC. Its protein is CASRGGVAEVQETQYF.

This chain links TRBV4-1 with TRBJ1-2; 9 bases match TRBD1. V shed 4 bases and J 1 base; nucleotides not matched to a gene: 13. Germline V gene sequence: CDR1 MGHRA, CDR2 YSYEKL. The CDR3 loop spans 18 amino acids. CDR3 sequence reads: CASSLSDWPGQGNYGYTF. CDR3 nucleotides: TGCGCCAGCAGCCTTTCGGACTGGCCGGGACAGGGTAACTATGGCTACACCTTC.

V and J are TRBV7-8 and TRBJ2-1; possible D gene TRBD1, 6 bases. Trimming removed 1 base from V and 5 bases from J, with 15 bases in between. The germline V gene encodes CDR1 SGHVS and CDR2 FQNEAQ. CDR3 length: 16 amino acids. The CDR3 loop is CASSLGYRDLDNEQFF. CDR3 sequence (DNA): TGTGCCAGCAGCTTAGGCTACAGGGATTTGGACAATGAGCAGTTCTTC.

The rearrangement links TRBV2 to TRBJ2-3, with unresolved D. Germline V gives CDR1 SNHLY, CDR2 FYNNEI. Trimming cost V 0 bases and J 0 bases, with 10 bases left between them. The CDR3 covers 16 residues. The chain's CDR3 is CASSEARRSSTDTQYF. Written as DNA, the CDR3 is TGTGCCAGCAGTGAAGCGAGGAGATCTAGCACAGATACGCAGTATTTT.

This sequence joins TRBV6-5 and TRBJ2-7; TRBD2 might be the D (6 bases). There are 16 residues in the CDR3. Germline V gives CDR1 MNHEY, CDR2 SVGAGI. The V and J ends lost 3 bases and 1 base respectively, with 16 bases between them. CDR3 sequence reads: CASSYDGASESYEQYF. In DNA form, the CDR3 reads TGTGCCAGCAGTTATGATGGGGCTAGCGAATCCTACGAGCAGTACTTC.

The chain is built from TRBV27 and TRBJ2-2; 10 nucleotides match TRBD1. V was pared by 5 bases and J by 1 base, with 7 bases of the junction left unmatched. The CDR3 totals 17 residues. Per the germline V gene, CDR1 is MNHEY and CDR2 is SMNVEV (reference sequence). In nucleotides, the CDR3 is TGTGCCAGCAGTACCTTCGGACAGGGGGGGAACACCGGGGAGCTGTTTTTT. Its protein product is CASSTFGQGGNTGELFF.

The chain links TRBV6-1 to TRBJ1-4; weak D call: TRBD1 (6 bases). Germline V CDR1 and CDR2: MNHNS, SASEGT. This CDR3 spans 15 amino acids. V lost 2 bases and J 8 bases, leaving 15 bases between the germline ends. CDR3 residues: CASSERGVRGEKLFF. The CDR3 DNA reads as TGTGCCAGCAGTGAACGGGGGGTCAGGGGCGAAAAACTGTTTTTT.

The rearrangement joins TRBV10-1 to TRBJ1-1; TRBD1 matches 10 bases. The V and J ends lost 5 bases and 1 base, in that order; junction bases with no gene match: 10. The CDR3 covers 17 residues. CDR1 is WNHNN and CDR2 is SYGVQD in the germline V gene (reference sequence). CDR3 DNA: TGCGCCAGCAGTTCCGGGACAGGGGCTAGGGAGAACACTGAAGCTTTCTTT. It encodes CASSSGTGARENTEAFF.

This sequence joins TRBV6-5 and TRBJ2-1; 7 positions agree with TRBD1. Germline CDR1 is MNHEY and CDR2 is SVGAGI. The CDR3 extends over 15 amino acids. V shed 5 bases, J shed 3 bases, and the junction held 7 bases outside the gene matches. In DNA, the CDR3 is TGTGCCAGCAGTATTGACAGGGACCTCTACAATGAGCAGTTCTTC. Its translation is CASSIDRDLYNEQFF.

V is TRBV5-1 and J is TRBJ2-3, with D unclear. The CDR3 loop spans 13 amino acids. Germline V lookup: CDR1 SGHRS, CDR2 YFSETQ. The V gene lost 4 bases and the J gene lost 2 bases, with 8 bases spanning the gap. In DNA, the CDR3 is TGCGCCAGCAGCCAGACTCCCACAGATACGCAGTATTTT. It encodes CASSQTPTDTQYF.

Here the CDR3 DNA reads TGTGCCAGCAGCCCCCGGGATCACATTGAGACCCAGTACTTC. Its protein product is CASSPRDHIETQYF. The V call is TRBV9, the J call TRBJ2-5, with TRBD2 as a possible D gene (5 bases). Germline V CDR1 and CDR2: SGDLS, YYNGEE. The ends were cut back, 4 bases at V and 5 bases at J, with 15 bases in the middle. The CDR3 extends over 14 amino acids.

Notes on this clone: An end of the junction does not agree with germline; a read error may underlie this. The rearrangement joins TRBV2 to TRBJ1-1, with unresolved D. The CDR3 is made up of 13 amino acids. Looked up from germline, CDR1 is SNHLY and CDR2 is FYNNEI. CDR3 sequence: CASREDTYTEAFF. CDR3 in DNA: TGTGCCAGCAGGGAAGACACCTACACTGAAGCTTTCTTT.

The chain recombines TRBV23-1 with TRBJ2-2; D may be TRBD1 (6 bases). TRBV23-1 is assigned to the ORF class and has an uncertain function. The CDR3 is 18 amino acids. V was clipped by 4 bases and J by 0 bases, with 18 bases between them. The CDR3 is CASSRIKGQPSNTGELFF. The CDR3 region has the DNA TGCGCCAGCAGTCGCATAAAAGGACAGCCCTCGAACACCGGGGAGCTGTTTTTT.

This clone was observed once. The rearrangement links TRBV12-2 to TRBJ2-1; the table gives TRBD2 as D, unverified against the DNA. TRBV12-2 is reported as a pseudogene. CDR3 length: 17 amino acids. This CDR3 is CASRLVLPSGIQNEQFF. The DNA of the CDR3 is TGTGCAAGTCGCTTAGTTCTCCCTAGCGGGATTCAAAATGAGCAGTTCTTC.

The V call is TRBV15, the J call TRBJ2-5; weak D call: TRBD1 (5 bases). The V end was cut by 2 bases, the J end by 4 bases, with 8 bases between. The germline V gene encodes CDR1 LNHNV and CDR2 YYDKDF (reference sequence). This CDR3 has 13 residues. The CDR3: CATSRLGVETQYF. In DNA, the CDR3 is TGTGCCACCAGCAGACTAGGGGTAGAGACCCAGTACTTC. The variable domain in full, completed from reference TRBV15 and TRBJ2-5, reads DAMVIQNPRYQVTQFGKPVTLSCSQTLNHNVMYWYQQKSSQAPKLLFHYYDKDFNNEADTPDNFQSRRPNTSFCFLDIRSPGLGDTAMYLCATSRLGVETQYFGPGTRLLVL.

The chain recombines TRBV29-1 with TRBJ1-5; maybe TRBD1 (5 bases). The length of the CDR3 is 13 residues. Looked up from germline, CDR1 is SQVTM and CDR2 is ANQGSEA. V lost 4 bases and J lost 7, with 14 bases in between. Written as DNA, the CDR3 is TGCAGCGTTGTTGGGCAGGGAGGGCAGCCCCAGCATTTT. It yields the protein CSVVGQGGQPQHF.

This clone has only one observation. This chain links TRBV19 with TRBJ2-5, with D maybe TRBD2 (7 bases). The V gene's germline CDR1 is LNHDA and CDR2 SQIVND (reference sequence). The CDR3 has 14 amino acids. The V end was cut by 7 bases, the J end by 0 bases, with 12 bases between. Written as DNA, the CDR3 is TGTGCCAGTACCGGCGGGGGCAACCAAGAGACCCAGTACTTC. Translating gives CASTGGGNQETQYF.